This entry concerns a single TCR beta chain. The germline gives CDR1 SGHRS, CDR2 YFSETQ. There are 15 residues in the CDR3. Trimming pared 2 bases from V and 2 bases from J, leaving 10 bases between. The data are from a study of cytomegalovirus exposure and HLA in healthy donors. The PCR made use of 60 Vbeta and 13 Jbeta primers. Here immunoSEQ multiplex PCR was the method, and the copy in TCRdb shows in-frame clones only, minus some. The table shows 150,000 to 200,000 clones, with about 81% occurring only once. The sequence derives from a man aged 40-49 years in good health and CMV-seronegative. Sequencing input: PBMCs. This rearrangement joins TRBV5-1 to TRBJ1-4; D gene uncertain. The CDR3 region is CASSLVAATNEKLFF. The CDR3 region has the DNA TGCGCCAGCAGCTTAGTCGCGGCCACTAATGAAAAACTGTTTTTT.